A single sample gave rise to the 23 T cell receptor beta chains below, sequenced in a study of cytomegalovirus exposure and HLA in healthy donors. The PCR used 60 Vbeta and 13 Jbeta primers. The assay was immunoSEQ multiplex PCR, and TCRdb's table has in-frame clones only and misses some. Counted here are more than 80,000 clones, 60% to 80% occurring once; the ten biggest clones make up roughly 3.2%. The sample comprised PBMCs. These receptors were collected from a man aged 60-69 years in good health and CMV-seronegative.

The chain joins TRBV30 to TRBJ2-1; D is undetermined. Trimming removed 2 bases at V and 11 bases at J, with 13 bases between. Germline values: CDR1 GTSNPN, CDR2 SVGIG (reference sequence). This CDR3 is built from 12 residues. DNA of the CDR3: TGTGCCTGGAGTCGTATGGCTAGTAAGCAGTTCTTC. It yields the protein CAWSRMASKQFF.

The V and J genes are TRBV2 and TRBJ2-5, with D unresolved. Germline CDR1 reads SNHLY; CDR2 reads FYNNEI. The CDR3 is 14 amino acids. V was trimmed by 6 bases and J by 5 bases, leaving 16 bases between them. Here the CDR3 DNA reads TGTGCCAGCAGCAGAACTCGGGTTGGGGAGACCCAGTACTTC. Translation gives CASSRTRVGETQYF. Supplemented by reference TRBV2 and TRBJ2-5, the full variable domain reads EPEVTQTPSHQVTQMGQEVILRCVPISNHLYFYWYRQILGQKVEFLVSFYNNEISEKSEIFDDQFSVERPDGSNFTLKIRSTKLEDSAMYFCASSRTRVGETQYFGPGTRLLVL.

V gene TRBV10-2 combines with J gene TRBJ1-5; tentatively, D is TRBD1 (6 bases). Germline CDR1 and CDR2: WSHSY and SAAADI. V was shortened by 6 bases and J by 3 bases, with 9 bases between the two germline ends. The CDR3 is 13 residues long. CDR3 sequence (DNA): TGCGCCAGCAGGGCAGGGGTCAATCAGCCCCAGCATTTT. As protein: CASRAGVNQPQHF.

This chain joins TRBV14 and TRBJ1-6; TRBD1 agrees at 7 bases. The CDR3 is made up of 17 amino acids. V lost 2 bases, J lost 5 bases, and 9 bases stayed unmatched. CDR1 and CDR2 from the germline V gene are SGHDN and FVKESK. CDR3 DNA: TGTGCCAGCAGCCAACATCGGGACAGCCTTAATAATTCACCCCTCCACTTT. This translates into CASSQHRDSLNNSPLHF.

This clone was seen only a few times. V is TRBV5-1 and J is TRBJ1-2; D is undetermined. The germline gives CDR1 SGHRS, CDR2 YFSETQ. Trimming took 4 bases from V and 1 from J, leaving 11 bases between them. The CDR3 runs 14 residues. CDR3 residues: CASSLDWVNYGYTF. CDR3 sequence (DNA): TGCGCCAGCAGCCTTGACTGGGTTAACTATGGCTACACCTTC.

The CDR3, as DNA: TGTGCCAGCACTTCGCGGCTAGCGGGAGGGCCCTATGAGCAGTTCTTC. Translation gives CASTSRLAGGPYEQFF. The genes are TRBV11-3 and TRBJ2-1; TRBD2 matches 12 bases. The CDR3 covers 16 residues. V dropped 7 bases and J dropped 8; count of bases not matched to a gene: 12. Germline loops: CDR1 SGHNT, CDR2 YENEEA.

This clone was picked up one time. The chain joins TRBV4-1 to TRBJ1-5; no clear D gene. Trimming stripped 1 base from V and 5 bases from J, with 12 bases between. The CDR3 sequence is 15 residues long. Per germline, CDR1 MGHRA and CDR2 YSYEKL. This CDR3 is CASSQVWAGDQPQHF. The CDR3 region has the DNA TGCGCCAGCAGCCAAGTATGGGCCGGGGATCAGCCCCAGCATTTT.

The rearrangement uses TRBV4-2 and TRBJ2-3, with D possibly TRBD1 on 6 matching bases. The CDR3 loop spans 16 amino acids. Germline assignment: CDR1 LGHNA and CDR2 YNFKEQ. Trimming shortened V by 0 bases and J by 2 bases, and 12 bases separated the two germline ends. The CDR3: CASSQDPQGNTDTQYF. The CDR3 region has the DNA TGTGCCAGCAGCCAAGATCCACAGGGAAACACAGATACGCAGTATTTT.

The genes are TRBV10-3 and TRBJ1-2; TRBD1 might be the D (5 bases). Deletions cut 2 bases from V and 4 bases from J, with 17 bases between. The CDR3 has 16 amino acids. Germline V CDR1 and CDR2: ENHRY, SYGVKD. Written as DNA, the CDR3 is TGTGCCATCAGTGAGGAGTGGGGCGGGGCCTCCTATGGCTACACCTTC. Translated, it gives CAISEEWGGASYGYTF.

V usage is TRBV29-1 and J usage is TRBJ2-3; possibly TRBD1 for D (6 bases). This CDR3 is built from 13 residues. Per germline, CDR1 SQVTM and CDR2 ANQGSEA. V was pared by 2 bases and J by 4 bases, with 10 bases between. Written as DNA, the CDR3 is TGCAGCGTTGAAAAGAGGGGGTCAGATACGCAGTATTTT. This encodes CSVEKRGSDTQYF.

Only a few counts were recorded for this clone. The CDR3 DNA reads TGTGCCAGCAGCCCGAAGGCAGGTGTCCAGCCCCAGCATTTT. Protein sequence: CASSPKAGVQPQHF. The rearrangement joins TRBV28 to TRBJ1-5; no definite D call. Germline V gives CDR1 MDHEN, CDR2 SYDVKM. The CDR3 consists of 14 residues. V dropped 6 bases and J dropped 7 bases, with 16 bases sitting between them.

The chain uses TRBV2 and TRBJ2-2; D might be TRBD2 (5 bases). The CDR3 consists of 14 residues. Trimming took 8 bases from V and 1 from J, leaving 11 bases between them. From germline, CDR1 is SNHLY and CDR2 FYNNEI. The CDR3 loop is CASGRAGNTGELFF. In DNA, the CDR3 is TGTGCCAGCGGGCGGGCCGGGAACACCGGGGAGCTGTTTTTT.

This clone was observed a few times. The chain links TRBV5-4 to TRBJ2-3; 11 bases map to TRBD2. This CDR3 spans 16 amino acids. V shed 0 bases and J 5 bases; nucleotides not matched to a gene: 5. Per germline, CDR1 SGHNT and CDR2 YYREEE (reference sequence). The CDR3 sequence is CASSLALAGVVDTQYF. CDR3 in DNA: TGTGCCAGCAGCTTGGCACTAGCGGGAGTAGTAGATACGCAGTATTTT.

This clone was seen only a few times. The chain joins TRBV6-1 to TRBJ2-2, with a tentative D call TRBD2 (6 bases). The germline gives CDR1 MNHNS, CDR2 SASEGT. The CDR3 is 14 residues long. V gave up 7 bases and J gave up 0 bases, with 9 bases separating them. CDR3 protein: CASMGLTNTGELFF. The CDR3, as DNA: TGTGCCAGCATGGGACTGACGAACACCGGGGAGCTGTTTTTT.

The CDR3 nucleotides read TGTGCCAGCAGCCCCGGGACTCAGGATGAAAAACTGTTTTTT. Residues: CASSPGTQDEKLFF. V usage is TRBV9 and J usage is TRBJ1-4; D is perhaps TRBD1 (5 bases). V dropped 4 bases and J dropped 6 bases, with 13 bases sitting between them. CDR3 size: 14 residues. Germline lookup yields CDR1 SGDLS and CDR2 YYNGEE.

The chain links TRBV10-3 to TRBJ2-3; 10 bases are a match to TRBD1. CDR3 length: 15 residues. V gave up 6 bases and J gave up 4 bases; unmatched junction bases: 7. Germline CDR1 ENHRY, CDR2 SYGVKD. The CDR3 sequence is CAISLGQGIPDTQYF. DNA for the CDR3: TGTGCCATCAGCTTGGGACAGGGGATCCCAGATACGCAGTATTTT.

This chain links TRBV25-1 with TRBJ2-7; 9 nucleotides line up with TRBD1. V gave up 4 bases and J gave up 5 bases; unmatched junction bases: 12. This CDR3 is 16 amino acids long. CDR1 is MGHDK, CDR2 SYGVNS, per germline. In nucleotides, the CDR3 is TGTGCCAGCAGTGGGGCCGGGGACAGGGAGCTCCACGAGCAGTACTTC. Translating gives CASSGAGDRELHEQYF.

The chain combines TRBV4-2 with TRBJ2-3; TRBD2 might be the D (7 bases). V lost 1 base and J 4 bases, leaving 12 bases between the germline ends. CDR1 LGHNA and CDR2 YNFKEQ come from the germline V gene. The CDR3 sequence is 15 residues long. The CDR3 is CASSQGGGAADTQYF. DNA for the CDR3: TGTGCCAGCAGCCAAGGAGGGGGGGCCGCAGATACGCAGTATTTT.

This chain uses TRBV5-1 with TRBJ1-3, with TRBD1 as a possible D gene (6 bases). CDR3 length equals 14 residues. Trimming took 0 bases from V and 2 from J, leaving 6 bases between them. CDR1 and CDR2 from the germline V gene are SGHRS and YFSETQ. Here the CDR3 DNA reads TGCGCCAGCAGCTTGGGGGGGCCTGGAAACACCATATATTTT. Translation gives CASSLGGPGNTIYF.

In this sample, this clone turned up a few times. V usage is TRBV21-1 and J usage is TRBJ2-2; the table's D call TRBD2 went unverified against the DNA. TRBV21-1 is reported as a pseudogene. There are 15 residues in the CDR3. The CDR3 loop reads CAPERVAGGHGELFF. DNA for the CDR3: TGTGCCCCCGAGAGGGTAGCGGGGGGGCACGGGGAGCTGTTTTTT.

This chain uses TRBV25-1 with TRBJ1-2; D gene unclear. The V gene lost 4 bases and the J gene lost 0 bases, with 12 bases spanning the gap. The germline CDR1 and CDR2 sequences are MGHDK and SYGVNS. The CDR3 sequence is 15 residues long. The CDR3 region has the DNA TGTGCCAGCAGTGTGGGCACGGGGACTAACTATGGCTACACCTTC. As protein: CASSVGTGTNYGYTF.

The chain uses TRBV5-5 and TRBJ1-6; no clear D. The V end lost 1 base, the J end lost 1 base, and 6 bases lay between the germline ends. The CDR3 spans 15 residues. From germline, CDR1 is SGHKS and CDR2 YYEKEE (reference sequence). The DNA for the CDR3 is TGTGCCAGCAGCTTGACGGGTTCCTATAATTCACCCCTCCACTTT. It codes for CASSLTGSYNSPLHF.

In DNA form, the CDR3 reads TGTGCCAGCAGCCTTAGCGGGGGAAACCAAGAGACCCAGTACTTC. Translation gives CASSLSGGNQETQYF. The rearrangement uses TRBV7-8 and TRBJ2-5; 9 bases match TRBD2. Germline CDR1 and CDR2: SGHVS and FQNEAQ. The CDR3 is 15 amino acids. Germline trimming cut 5 bases from V and 0 bases from J; bases unmatched to any gene: 4.